In this sample, the clone carrying this TCR beta chain turned up once. Its antigen is not known. The protocol was immunoSEQ multiplex PCR, while the TCRdb copy is restricted to in-frame clones and leaves out a portion. The data show 85,000 to 100,000 clones, with about 89% seen just once and around 4% held by the top ten. The record originates from a study of T cell responses to AZD1222 COVID-19 vaccine. Broader study findings: Of spike-specific TCRs, nearly half reportedly target regions left unmutated in variants. There were mostly white British donors and more females than males, and clonal diversity was possibly underestimated. The breadth and depth of Spike-specific TCRs increased once two AZD1222 doses had been given. At baseline, just 5 or 6 AZD1222 recipients tested seropositive.

The V end lost 7 bases, the J end lost 0 bases, and 7 bases lay between the germline ends. The CDR3 is made up of 13 amino acids. Germline V gene sequence: CDR1 SGHRS, CDR2 YFSETQ. The chain links TRBV5-1 to TRBJ2-2; D call uncertain. The clonotype comes from an adult in good health. The material was peripheral blood, obtained on day 0 of AZD1222 vaccination. CDR3 sequence: CASRHPNTGELFF. The CDR3 DNA sequence: TGCGCCAGCCGACATCCGAACACCGGGGAGCTGTTTTTT.